This section outlines one TCR beta chain sequence together with its context. Its antigen is still unknown. The CDR3 totals 14 residues. The V and J ends lost 0 bases and 5 bases respectively, with 12 bases between them. Germline CDR1 is SGDLS and CDR2 is YYNGEE. This specimen belongs to a study of T cell clones after liver transplantation. Study-wide background: TCRbeta sequencing after a pre-transplant mixed lymphocyte reaction identified graft-donor-reactive clones, later tracked in post-transplant blood. Three of the eight recipients were HCV-positive; the rest had non-autoimmune, non-viral transplant indications. Study-wide points: The donor-reactive repertoire was only partly measurable in two subjects, lacking donor cells. Conclusions were preliminary, with small, heterogeneous patient groups.

Assay used: immunoSEQ multiplex PCR; TCRdb lists only in-frame clones, some missing. The data contain 20,000 to 25,000 clones, roughly 92% of them seen just once; the ten biggest clones take up about 25%. This chain uses TRBV9 with TRBJ2-7; D might be TRBD1 (5 bases). This sequence originates from a human patient who received a liver transplant. Some T cells may originate from the graft donor. The sequenced sample was CD8+ T cells from blood, obtained around 27 months after liver transplant. The DNA for the CDR3 is TGTGCCAGCAGCGTAGGAGCAGGGATGGACGAGCAGTACTTC. Amino acid sequence: CASSVGAGMDEQYF. Full variable domain (outside the CDR3, taken from reference TRBV9 and TRBJ2-7): DSGVTQTPKHLITATGQRVTLRCSPRSGDLSVYWYQQSLDQGLQFLIQYYNGEERAKGNILERFSAQQFPDLHSELNLSSLELGDSALYFCASSVGAGMDEQYFGPGTRLTVT.